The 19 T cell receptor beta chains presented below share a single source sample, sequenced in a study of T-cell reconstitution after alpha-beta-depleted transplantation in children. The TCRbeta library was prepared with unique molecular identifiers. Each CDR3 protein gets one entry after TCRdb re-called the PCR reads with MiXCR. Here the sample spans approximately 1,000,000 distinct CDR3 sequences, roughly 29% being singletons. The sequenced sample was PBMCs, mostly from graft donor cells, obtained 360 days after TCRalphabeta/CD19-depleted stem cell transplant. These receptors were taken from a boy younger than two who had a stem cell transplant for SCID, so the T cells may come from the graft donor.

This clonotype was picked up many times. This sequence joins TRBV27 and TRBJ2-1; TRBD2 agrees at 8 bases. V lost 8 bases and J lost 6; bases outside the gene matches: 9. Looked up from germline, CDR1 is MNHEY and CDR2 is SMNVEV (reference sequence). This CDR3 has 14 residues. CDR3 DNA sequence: TGTGCCAGCCGAATTCGCGGGGGGCGCAATGAGCAGTTCTTC. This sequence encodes CASRIRGGRNEQFF.

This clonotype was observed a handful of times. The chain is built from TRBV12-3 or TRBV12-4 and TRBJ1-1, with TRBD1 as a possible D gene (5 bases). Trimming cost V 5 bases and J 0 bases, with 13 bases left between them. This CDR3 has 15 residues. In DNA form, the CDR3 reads TGTGCCAGCAGTGGAACCGGGACGGTGAACACTGAAGCTTTCTTT. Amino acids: CASSGTGTVNTEAFF.

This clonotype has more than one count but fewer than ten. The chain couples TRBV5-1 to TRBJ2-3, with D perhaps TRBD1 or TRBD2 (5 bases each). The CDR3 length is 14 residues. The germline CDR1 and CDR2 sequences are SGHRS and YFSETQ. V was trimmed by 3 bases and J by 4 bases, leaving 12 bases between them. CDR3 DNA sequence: TGCGCCAGCAGCTCACACGGGGACCCAGATACGCAGTATTTT. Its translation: CASSSHGDPDTQYF.

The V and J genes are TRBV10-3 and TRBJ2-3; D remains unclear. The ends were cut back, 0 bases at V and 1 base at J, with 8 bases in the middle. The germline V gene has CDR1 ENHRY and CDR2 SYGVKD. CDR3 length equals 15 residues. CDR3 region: CAISESKSGTDTQYF. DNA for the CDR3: TGTGCCATCAGTGAGTCGAAGAGCGGCACAGATACGCAGTATTTT.

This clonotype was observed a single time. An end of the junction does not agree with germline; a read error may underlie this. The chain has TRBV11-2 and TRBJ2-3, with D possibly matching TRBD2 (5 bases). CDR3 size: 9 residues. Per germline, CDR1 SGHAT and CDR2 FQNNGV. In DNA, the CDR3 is TGTGCCACCGATCCGGACCGACTATTT. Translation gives CATDPDRLF.

The chain's CDR3 is CASSYEEAYYEQYF. CDR3 in DNA: TGTGCCAGCAGTTACGAAGAAGCCTACTACGAGCAGTACTTC. This sequence joins TRBV6-2 or TRBV6-3 and TRBJ2-7; D is unclear. Germline CDR1 MNHEY, CDR2 SVGEGT. The CDR3 runs 14 residues. V lost 2 bases, J lost 3 bases, and 11 bases lay in between.

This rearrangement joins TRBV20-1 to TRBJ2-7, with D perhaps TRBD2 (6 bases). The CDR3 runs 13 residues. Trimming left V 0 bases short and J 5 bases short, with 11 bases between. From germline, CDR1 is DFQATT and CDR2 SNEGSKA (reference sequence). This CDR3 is CSARDTSFHEQYF. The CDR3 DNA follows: TGCAGTGCTAGAGATACTAGCTTCCACGAGCAGTACTTC.

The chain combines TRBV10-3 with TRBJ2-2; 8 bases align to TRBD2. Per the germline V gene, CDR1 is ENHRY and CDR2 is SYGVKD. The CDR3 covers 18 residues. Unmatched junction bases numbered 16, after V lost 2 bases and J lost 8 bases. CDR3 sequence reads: CAISESPRPSSGRGELFF. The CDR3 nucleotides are TGTGCCATCAGTGAGAGTCCCCGCCCTTCTAGCGGGCGTGGGGAGCTGTTTTTT.

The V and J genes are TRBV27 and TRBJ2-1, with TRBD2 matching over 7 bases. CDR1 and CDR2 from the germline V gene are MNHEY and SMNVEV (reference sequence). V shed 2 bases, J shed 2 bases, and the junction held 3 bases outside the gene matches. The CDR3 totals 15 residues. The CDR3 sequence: CASSLKAGAYNEQFF. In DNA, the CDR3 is TGTGCCAGCAGTTTAAAGGCGGGGGCCTACAATGAGCAGTTCTTC.

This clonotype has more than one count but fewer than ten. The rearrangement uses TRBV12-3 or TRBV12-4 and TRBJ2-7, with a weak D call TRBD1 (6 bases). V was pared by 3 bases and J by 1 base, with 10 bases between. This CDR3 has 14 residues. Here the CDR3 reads CASSFQGKSYEQYF. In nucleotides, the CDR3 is TGTGCCAGCAGTTTCCAGGGGAAATCCTACGAGCAGTACTTC.

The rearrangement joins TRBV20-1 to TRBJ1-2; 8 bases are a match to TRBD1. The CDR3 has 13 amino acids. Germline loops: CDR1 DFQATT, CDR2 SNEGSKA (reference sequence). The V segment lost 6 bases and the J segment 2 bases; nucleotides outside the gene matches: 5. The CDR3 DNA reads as TGCAGTGCCATACGGACAGGGAACTATGGCTACACCTTC. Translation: CSAIRTGNYGYTF.

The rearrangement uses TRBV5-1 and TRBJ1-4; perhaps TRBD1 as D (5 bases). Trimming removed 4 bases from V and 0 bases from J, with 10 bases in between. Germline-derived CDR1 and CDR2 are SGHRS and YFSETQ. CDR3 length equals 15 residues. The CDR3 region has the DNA TGCGCCAGCAGCACCACAGGTGCAACTAATGAAAAACTGTTTTTT. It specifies CASSTTGATNEKLFF.

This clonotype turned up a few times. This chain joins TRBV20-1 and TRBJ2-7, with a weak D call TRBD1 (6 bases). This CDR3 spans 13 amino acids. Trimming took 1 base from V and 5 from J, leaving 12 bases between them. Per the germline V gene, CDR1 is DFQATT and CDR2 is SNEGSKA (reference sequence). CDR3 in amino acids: CSARATGFHEQYF. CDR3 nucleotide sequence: TGCAGTGCTAGAGCCACAGGGTTCCACGAGCAGTACTTC.

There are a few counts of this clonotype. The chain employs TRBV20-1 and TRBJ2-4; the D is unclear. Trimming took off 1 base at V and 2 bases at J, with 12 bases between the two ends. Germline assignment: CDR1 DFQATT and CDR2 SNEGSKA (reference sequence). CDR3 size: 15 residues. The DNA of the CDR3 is TGCAGTGCTAGAGCTCCATTTGGCCCCAAAAACATTCAGTACTTC. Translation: CSARAPFGPKNIQYF.

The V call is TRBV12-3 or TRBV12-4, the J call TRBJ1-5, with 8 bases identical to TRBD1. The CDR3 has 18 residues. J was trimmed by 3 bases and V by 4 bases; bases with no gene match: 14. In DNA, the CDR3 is TGTGCCAGCAGTTCCTTCGGACAGGGACGATTCTTCAATCAGCCCCAGCATTTT. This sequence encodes CASSSFGQGRFFNQPQHF.

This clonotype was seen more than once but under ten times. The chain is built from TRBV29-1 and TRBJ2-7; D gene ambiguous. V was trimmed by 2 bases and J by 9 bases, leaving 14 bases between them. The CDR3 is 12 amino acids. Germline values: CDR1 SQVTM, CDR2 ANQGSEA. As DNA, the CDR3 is TGCAGCGTTGAAAGCTACCCTAGTGGGCAGTACTTC. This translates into CSVESYPSGQYF.

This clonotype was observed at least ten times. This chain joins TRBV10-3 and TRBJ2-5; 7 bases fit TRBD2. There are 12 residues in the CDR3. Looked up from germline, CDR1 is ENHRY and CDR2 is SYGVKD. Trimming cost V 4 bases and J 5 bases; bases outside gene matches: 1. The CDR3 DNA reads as TGTGCCATCAGTGGCGGGGGTGAGACCCAGTACTTC. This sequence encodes CAISGGGETQYF.

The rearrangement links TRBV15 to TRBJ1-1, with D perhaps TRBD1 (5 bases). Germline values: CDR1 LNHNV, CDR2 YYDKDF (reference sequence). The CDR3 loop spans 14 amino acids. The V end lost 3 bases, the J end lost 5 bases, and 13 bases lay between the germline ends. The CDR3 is CATSRLREETEAFF. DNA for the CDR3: TGTGCCACCAGCAGGCTCAGGGAGGAGACTGAAGCTTTCTTT.

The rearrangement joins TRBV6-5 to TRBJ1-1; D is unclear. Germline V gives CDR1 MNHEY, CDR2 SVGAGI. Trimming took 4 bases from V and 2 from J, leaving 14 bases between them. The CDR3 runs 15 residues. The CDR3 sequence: CASSFGLGINTEAFF. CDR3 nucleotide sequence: TGTGCCAGCAGTTTTGGTTTGGGGATAAACACTGAAGCTTTCTTT.